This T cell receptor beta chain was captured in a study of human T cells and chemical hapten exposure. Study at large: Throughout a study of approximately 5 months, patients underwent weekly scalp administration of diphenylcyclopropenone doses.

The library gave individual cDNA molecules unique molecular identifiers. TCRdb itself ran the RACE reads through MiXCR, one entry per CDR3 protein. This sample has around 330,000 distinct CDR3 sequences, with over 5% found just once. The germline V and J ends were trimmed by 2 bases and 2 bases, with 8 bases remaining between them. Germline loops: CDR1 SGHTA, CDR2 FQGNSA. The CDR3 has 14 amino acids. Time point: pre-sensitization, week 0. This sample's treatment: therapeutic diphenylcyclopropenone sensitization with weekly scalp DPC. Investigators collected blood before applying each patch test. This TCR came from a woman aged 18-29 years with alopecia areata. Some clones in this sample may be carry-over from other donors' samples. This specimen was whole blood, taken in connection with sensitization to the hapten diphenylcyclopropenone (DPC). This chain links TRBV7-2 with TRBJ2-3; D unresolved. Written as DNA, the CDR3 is TGTGCCAGCAGCTTATTGTCAGTCACAGATACGCAGTATTTT. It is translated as CASSLLSVTDTQYF.